This T cell receptor (beta chain) originates from a study of blood T cell repertoires in COVID-19. For the study at large: Donors in the United States, Italy and Spain gave samples during acute or convalescent COVID-19. PBMCs, B-cell-depleted T cells, or T cells provided the cDNA or gDNA that made up the material.

In the study's own analysis: Nucleated cell counts were estimated from reference gene primer amplification. Profiled with immunoSEQ multiplex PCR; TCRdb holds only in-frame clones, not every one. D and trimming were read from the DNA, whereas the V and J calls and clone size are those reported in that table. The table has over 110,000 clones, under 80% seen once; the top ten hold over 10%. This clone was recorded only once. The sequence was obtained from a man at least 80 years old with acute or convalescent COVID-19. The specimen sequenced was peripheral blood.

CDR3 sequence (DNA): TGTGCCAGCAGCCTTCTCACAGATACGCAGTATTTT. Its protein is CASSLLTDTQYF. J is TRBJ2-3 and V is TRBV7-3; no clear D gene. The CDR3 runs 12 residues. Trimming removed 5 bases from V and 2 bases from J, with 5 bases in between. The germline gives CDR1 SGHTA, CDR2 FQGTGA. The full variable domain, completed using reference TRBV7-3 and TRBJ2-3, is GAGVSQTPSNKVTEKGKYVELRCDPISGHTALYWYRQSLGQGPEFLIYFQGTGAADDSGLPNDRFFAVRPEGSVSTLKIQRTERGDSAVYLCASSLLTDTQYFGPGTRLTVL.